The clone carrying this T cell receptor (beta chain) was detected a few times. The antigen is unknown. The sample contains more than one DNA sequence encoding this CDR3. The data were obtained in a study of vaccination effects on CD4 cells after COVID-19. Between days 9 and 10 of culture, CD4+ T cells were separated out. Vaccination of participants consisted of two doses of either the BNT162b2 or mRNA-1273 vaccine. Nucleocapsid antibody tests were negative, and the vaccine recipients had no prior SARS-CoV-2 infection. Repertoires were generated with immunoSEQ multiplex PCR, while TCRdb's copy carries only in-frame clones and drops some. The data contain fewer than 75,000 clones, 65% to 80% of them seen just once; the ten biggest clones take up 2.4%. Germline lookup yields CDR1 SGHRS and CDR2 YFSETQ. The CDR3 spans 16 residues. V was cut by 0 bases and J by 2 bases, with 14 bases left in between.

The material was CD4+ T cells from PBMCs cultured without peptide, obtained after COVID-19 vaccination. The V gene is TRBV5-1, the J gene TRBJ1-1; D remains ambiguous. The source of this sequence is a human donor who received a COVID-19 vaccine. The CDR3 nucleotides read TGCGCCAGCAGCTTGGGATCATCAATTCGAAACACTGAAGCTTTCTTT. This translates into CASSLGSSIRNTEAFF.